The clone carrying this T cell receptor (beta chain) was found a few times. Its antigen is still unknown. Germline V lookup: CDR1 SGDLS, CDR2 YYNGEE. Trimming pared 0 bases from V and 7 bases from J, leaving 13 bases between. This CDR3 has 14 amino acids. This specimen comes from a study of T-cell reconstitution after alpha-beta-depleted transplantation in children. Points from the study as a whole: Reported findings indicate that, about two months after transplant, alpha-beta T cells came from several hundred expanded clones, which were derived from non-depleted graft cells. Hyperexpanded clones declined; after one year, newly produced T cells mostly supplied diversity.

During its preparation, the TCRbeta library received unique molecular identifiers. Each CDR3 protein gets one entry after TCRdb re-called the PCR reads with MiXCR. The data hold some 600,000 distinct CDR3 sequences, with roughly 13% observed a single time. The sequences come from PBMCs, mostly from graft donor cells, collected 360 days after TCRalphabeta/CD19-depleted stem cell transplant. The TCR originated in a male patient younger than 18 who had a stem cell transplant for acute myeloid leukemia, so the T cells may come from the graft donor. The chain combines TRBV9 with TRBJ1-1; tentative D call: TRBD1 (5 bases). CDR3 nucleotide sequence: TGTGCCAGCAGCGTAGGTGACAGTCACAGTGAAGCTTTCTTT. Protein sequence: CASSVGDSHSEAFF.